The rows below give T cell receptor beta chains drawn from one sample of a study of shared clonotypes between healthy human individuals. Some clones are missing from TCRdb's copy, which holds only in-frame ones; the method was immunoSEQ multiplex PCR. Altogether about 820,000 clones are present, 92% being singletons, with the ten largest covering less than 25%. Sequencing used naive CD8+ T cells sorted from blood. All receptors come from a man between 25 and 39 years old in good health. Each CDR3 is given with its conserved first and last residue. Fields, in order: CDR3 DNA, CDR3 protein, clone size, V gene, J gene, D gene. A D gene is named only where the DNA matches it firmly. Size is stated for part of the rows, as once, few or many counts, or as a class when the clone is expanded.

TGCGCCAGCAGCCAAAAGGTAGTGGAGGCGCGTGGAAACACCATATATTTT	CASSQKVVEARGNTIYF	.	TRBV4-1	TRBJ1-3	.
TGTGCCACCAGCAGAGGTTGGGAGGGAGAGGGTCAGTACTTC	CATSRGWEGEGQYF	.	TRBV15	TRBJ2-4	TRBD2
TGTGCCAGCAGTTTGACTCAGGCCACAGATACGCAGTATTTT	CASSLTQATDTQYF	.	TRBV28	TRBJ2-3	.
TGTGCCAGCAGTCCTCCTCCCGGGACAGATTCCTACAATGAGCAGTTCTTC	CASSPPPGTDSYNEQFF	.	TRBV28	TRBJ2-1	TRBD1
TGTGCCAGCAGCTTAAACGGAACAGCCTACTATAGCAATCAGCCCCAGCATTTT	CASSLNGTAYYSNQPQHF	.	TRBV7-3	TRBJ1-5	.
TGTGCCAGCAGCCCATTGAGGGGTTGGATGCCGTTTTTT	CASSPLRGWMPFF	.	TRBV7-9	TRBJ1-4	.
TGTGCCAGCTCACCCACGTCCGTGGACAGCTTCTACAATGAGCAGTTCTTC	CASSPTSVDSFYNEQFF	.	TRBV18	TRBJ2-1	.
TGTGCCAGTACCAGGAGCCTCTCGGGCATTTTGCATTTT	CASTRSLSGILHF	.	TRBV19	TRBJ1-5	.
TGTGCCAGCAGTTTAGGACACGGGGGGATGAACACTGAAGCTTTCTTT	CASSLGHGGMNTEAFF	.	TRBV27	TRBJ1-1	.
TGTGCCAGCAGTTCCGGGACAGACGGTTCGGGATCTGGGAATGAGCAGTTCTTC	CASSSGTDGSGSGNEQFF	.	TRBV5-8	TRBJ2-1	TRBD1
TGCGCCAGCAGCTTGGCTCGGGAGGAACTCTACGAGCAGTACTTC	CASSLAREELYEQYF	.	TRBV5-1	TRBJ2-7	TRBD2
TGTGCCAGCAGCTTCGGGACAGGGTTTACTAGCGGCGACCATGAGCAGTTCTTC	CASSFGTGFTSGDHEQFF	.	TRBV7-8	TRBJ2-1	.
TGCGCCAGCAGCTGGATGGATGAAGCTTTCTTT	CASSWMDEAFF	.	TRBV4-1	TRBJ1-1	.
TGCGCCAGCAGCTTGCTGATGGGACAGGGCTACGAGCAGTACTTC	CASSLLMGQGYEQYF	.	TRBV5-1	TRBJ2-7	TRBD1
TGTGCCAGCAGCACCGGTTGGGAGCTGTTTTTT	CASSTGWELFF	.	TRBV6-5	TRBJ2-2	.
TGTGCCAGCACCGGCCGACTAGCGAGATACAATGAGCAGTTCTTC	CASTGRLARYNEQFF	.	TRBV5-8	TRBJ2-1	TRBD2
TGCGCCAGCAGCCGAACCGCTACGAGCACAGATACGCAGTATTTT	CASSRTATSTDTQYF	.	TRBV4-1	TRBJ2-3	.
TGCAGCGTTGAACGGGACAACTCCTACGAGCAGTACTTC	CSVERDNSYEQYF	few	TRBV29-1	TRBJ2-7	.
TGTGCCAGCAGCTTAGGCAAGAGCTGGGAGACCCAGTACTTC	CASSLGKSWETQYF	.	TRBV5-6	TRBJ2-5	.
TGTGCCAGCAGTCACTCCCCGGGACAGGTTTACGAGCAGTACTTC	CASSHSPGQVYEQYF	.	TRBV27	TRBJ2-7	TRBD1
TGTGCCAGCAGTCCGAGGGCCACGGGTCACGGCGAGCAGTACTTC	CASSPRATGHGEQYF	.	TRBV28	TRBJ2-7	.
TGTGCCAGCAGCTTCTCAACTCACCGGGAGGGTTGTGAGCAGTTCTTC	CASSFSTHREGCEQFF	once	TRBV5-5	TRBJ2-1	TRBD2
TGTGCCAGTCAGGGGTACACCGGGGAGCTGTTTTTT	CASQGYTGELFF	.	TRBV2	TRBJ2-2	.